What follows are 2 T cell receptor beta chains derived from one specimen sequenced in a study of cytomegalovirus exposure and HLA in healthy donors. With 60 Vbeta and 13 Jbeta primers, the PCR was carried out. TCRdb keeps only in-frame clones here, not all; method: immunoSEQ multiplex PCR. The sample shows about 180,000 clones, around 80% of them seen only once. Sequences were obtained from PBMCs. The receptors were gathered from a girl aged 2 to 9 in good health and CMV-seropositive.

V usage is TRBV7-9 and J usage is TRBJ2-7; 8 bases match TRBD1. There are 14 residues in the CDR3. The V and J ends lost 4 bases and 4 bases, in that order; junction bases with no gene match: 6. Germline CDR1 reads SEHNR; CDR2 reads FQNEAQ (reference sequence). CDR3 nucleotides: TGTGCCAGCAGCTCCCGGGACAGGCGGTACGAGCAGTACTTC. Amino acid sequence: CASSSRDRRYEQYF.

The J gene is TRBJ1-1, the V gene TRBV21-1. TRBV21-1 is deemed a pseudogene. This CDR3 is 14 amino acids long. The CDR3 region has the DNA TGTGCCAGCAGCAAGGGAGGGGGTGACACTGAAGCTTTCTTT. Its protein is CASSKGGGDTEAFF.